A selection of T cell receptor beta chains follows, all from one sample in a study of blood T cells in healthy people across ages. A single record per CDR3 protein comes from TCRdb applying MiXCR to the 5' RACE reads. Among 780,000 or so distinct CDR3 sequences listed, around 25% were seen once. A further study also used this sample, focusing on T cells of mothers and their children.

Sequenced sample: blood. Every receptor here comes from a boy aged 5-17 years in good health. CDR3s include the opening cysteine and the closing phenylalanine or tryptophan. D genes are given only for firm matches. Clone size appears in some rows only: once, few, many, or a class for an expanded clone.

d_call	v_call	j_call	clone_size	cdr3_nt	cdr3_aa
-	TRBV18	TRBJ2-2	-	TGTGCCAGCTCGCCTCCGGGGCCGAACACCGGGGAGCTGTTTTTT	CASSPPGPNTGELFF
-	TRBV15	TRBJ1-5	-	TGTGCCACCAGCTCTGCTATTAGCAATCAGCCCCAGCATTTT	CATSSAISNQPQHF
TRBD2	TRBV27	TRBJ2-7	few	TGTACCAGCAGTACCCGGGACTACCCTTACGAGCAGTACTTC	CTSSTRDYPYEQYF
-	TRBV18	TRBJ2-4	-	TGTGCCAGCTCACCAGGTGTTGCTTTAAACATTCAGTACTTC	CASSPGVALNIQYF
-	TRBV29-1	TRBJ1-1	-	TGCAGCGTTGAAATATCTGTGAACACTGAAGCTTTCTTT	CSVEISVNTEAFF
-	TRBV7-9	TRBJ2-1	-	TGTGCCAGCAGCTTAGTTTCGGGACAACAGTTCTTC	CASSLVSGQQFF
-	TRBV5-1	TRBJ1-4	-	TGCGCCAGCGGGGACGGTGGGAGCCGGGAAAAACTGTTTTTT	CASGDGGSREKLFF
TRBD1	TRBV6-1	TRBJ2-2	-	TGTGCCAGCAGTGTAGACAGGGGAAACACCGGGGAGCTGTTTTTT	CASSVDRGNTGELFF
TRBD2	TRBV5-1	TRBJ2-3	few	TGCGCCAGCAGCTCTGGAGCGGGAGACGCCACAGATACGCAGTATTTT	CASSSGAGDATDTQYF
-	TRBV12-3/TRBV12-4	TRBJ2-6	-	TGTGCCAGCAGTTTGCGACCTCCTGGGGCCAACGTCCTGACTTTC	CASSLRPPGANVLTF
TRBD1	TRBV25-1	TRBJ1-5	-	TGTGCCGGCAGGGGACAGGGTTTGACGCCCCAGCATTTT	CAGRGQGLTPQHF
-	TRBV9	TRBJ1-1	-	TGTGCCAGCAGCGTAGGAGGAGGGCTGAACACTGAAGCTTTCTTT	CASSVGGGLNTEAFF
TRBD1	TRBV9	TRBJ2-2	-	TGTGCCAGCAGCGACAGGGGCCTAGAACCCGGGGAGCTGTTTTTT	CASSDRGLEPGELFF
TRBD2	TRBV3-1	TRBJ2-5	few	TGTGCCAGCAGCCAAGTCGTTCGGGGGGGCGGAGAGACCCAGTACTTC	CASSQVVRGGGETQYF
-	TRBV18	TRBJ2-7	many	TGTGCCAGCTCACCAACAGGATACTCCTACGAGCAGTACTTC	CASSPTGYSYEQYF
-	TRBV20-1	TRBJ1-1	few	TGCAGTGCTAGGAGGTTGGTGGGGGGGAACACTGAAGCTTTCTTT	CSARRLVGGNTEAFF
-	TRBV3-1	TRBJ2-7	-	TGTGCCAGCAATATGATCGGTGCGGGTACGGACGAGCAGTACTTC	CASNMIGAGTDEQYF
TRBD2	TRBV11-2	TRBJ2-1	few	TGTGCCAGCAGCTTAAGACCGGGACTAGCTTTCCATGAGCAGTTCTTC	CASSLRPGLAFHEQFF
-	TRBV29-1	TRBJ2-3	few	TGCAGCTCCGGAAGAGGGGATACGCAGTATTTT	CSSGRGDTQYF
-	TRBV29-1	TRBJ2-3	-	TGCAGCGTTGAGGGCGGCAGGAGCAGCACAGATACGCAGTATTTT	CSVEGGRSSTDTQYF
-	TRBV12-3/TRBV12-4	TRBJ1-4	-	TGTGCCAGCAGCCCGGTTAGGGGACTGAATGAAAAACTGTCTTTT	CASSPVRGLNEKLSF
-	TRBV5-6	TRBJ2-2	few	TGTGCCAGCAGCTTAACCGGAGACACCGGGGAGCTGTTTTTT	CASSLTGDTGELFF
-	TRBV24-1	TRBJ2-3	-	TGTGCCACCAGTGATAACCAACAGGGTAGAACAGATACGCAGTATTTT	CATSDNQQGRTDTQYF
TRBD2	TRBV11-3	TRBJ2-7	few	TGTGCCAGCAGCCTCCGGGGGGATTCCTACGAGCAGTACTTC	CASSLRGDSYEQYF
-	TRBV27	TRBJ2-5	few	TGTGCCACCAGGAGGTTGGGCATCCAAGAGACCCAGTACTTC	CATRRLGIQETQYF
TRBD1	TRBV7-9	TRBJ1-2	-	TGTGCCAGCAGTTACACAGGGGCCCCTAACTATGGCTACACCTTC	CASSYTGAPNYGYTF
TRBD1	TRBV12-3/TRBV12-4	TRBJ2-2	-	TGTGCCAGCCGGAAAAGACAGGGTTCGGGCACCGGGGAGCTGTTTTTT	CASRKRQGSGTGELFF
-	TRBV6-6	TRBJ1-2	few	TGTGCCAGCAGCCTACCCGATGGACATCCTCCCTCCTTC	CASSLPDGHPPSF
TRBD1	TRBV29-1	TRBJ2-1	many	TGCAGCGTGGGACAGGGGGGCGCCTACAATGAGCAGTTCTTC	CSVGQGGAYNEQFF
TRBD2	TRBV29-1	TRBJ2-5	many	TGCAGCGCCGGAGGGATAGCGGGATACCAAGAGACCCAGTACTTC	CSAGGIAGYQETQYF
TRBD1	TRBV12-3/TRBV12-4	TRBJ1-6	-	TGTGCCAGCAGTCCTGGGACAGGGGTTTCACCCCTCCACTTT	CASSPGTGVSPLHF